The entry that follows covers one T cell receptor (beta chain) sequence. This record comes from a study of cytomegalovirus exposure and HLA in healthy donors. PCR involved 60 Vbeta and 13 Jbeta primers. The protocol was immunoSEQ multiplex PCR, while the TCRdb copy is restricted to in-frame clones and leaves out a portion. The data show some 270,000 clones, over 70% seen once. V lost 3 bases and J lost 5; bases outside the gene matches: 9. There are 15 residues in the CDR3. In germline, CDR1 is MDHEN, CDR2 SYDVKM. The sequenced sample consisted of PBMCs. This chain joins TRBV28 and TRBJ2-7; 8 bases line up with TRBD1. This receptor was identified in a girl aged 2 to 10 in good health and CMV-seronegative. The CDR3 DNA reads as TGTGCCAGCAGTTTGCTATCGGGGACAGGCAACGAGCAGTACTTC. This gives the protein CASSLLSGTGNEQYF. Complete variable domain (other parts from reference TRBV28 and TRBJ2-7): DVKVTQSSRYLVKRTGEKVFLECVQDMDHENMFWYRQDPGLGLRLIYFSYDVKMKEKGDIPEGYSVSREKKERFSLILESASTNQTSMYLCASSLLSGTGNEQYFGPGTRLTVT.